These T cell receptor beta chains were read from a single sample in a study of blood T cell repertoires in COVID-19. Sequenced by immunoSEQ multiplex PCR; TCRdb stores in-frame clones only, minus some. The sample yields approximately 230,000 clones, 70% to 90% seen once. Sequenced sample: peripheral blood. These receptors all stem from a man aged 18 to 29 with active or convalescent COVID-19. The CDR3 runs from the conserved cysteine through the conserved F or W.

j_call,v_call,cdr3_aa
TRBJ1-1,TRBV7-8,CASSSSQAGSTEAFF
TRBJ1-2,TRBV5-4,CASRPGTATNYGYTF
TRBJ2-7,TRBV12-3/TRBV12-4,CASSLEAVYEQYF
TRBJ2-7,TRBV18,CASSPRGDEQYF
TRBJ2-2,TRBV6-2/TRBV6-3,CASSYSGLAGAGELFF
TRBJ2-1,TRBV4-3,CASSQGRERLYNEQFF
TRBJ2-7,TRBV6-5,CASSLHNTNSYEQYF
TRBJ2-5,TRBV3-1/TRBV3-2,CASSRWRETQYF
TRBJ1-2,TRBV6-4,CASSPGDGYGYTF
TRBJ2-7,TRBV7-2,CASSHGGQRSYEQYF
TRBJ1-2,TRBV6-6,CASSLTGEVYGYTF
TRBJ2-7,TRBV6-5,CASSYRYEQYF
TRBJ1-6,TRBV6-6,CASSYSLSYNSPLHF
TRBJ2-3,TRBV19,CASSIKPGTDTQYF
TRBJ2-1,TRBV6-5,CASSPRSTSYNEQFF
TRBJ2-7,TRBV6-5,CASSYRGDAEQYF
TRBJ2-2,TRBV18,CASSPGQVAGELFF
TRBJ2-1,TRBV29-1,CSVVGARYNEQFF
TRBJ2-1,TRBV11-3,CASSLGLAGPSSYNEQFF
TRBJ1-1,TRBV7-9,CASSLGANTEAFF
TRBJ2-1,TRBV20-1,CSASQNEQFF
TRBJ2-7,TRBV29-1,CSVEMAGATSYEQYF
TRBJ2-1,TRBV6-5,CASSYEGTRQFF
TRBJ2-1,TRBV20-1,CSASPLAGARDNEQFF
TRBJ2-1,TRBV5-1,CASSAGLATYNEQFF
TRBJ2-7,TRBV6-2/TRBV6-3,CASSFSETVLEQYF
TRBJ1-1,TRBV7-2,CASSVGLGTEAFF
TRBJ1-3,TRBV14,CASSQDRRRSGNTIYF
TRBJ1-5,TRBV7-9,CASRFRQEFLNQPQHF
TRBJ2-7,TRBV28,CASSLPSGISYEQYF
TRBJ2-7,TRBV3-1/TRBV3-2,CASSQGQGSSYEQYF
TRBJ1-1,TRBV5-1,CASSLTTGRSGTEAFF
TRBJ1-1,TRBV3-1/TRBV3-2,CASTLGGGGTEAFF
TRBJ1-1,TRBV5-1,CASSLAGPGLTEAFF
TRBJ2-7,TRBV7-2,CASSRTGTNLGGSYEQYF
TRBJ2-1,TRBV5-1,CASSPLERLYNEQFF
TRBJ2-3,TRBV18,CASSRVQGSDTQYF
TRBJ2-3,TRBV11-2,CASTLQSGIFTDTQYF
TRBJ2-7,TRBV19,CASSKGSGDLYEQYF
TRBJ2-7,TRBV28,CASSRTSGRSSSYEQYF
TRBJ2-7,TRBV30,CAWKQGVDEQYF
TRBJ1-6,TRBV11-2,CASIPHRSSYNSPLHF
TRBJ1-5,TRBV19,CASNWDIRQPQHF
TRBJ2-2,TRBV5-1,CASSGRTGDTGELFF
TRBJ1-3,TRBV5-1,CASSPRTGTGNTIYF
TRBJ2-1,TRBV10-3,CAISGAAEQFF
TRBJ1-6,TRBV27,CASSLRRQGSSYNSPLHF